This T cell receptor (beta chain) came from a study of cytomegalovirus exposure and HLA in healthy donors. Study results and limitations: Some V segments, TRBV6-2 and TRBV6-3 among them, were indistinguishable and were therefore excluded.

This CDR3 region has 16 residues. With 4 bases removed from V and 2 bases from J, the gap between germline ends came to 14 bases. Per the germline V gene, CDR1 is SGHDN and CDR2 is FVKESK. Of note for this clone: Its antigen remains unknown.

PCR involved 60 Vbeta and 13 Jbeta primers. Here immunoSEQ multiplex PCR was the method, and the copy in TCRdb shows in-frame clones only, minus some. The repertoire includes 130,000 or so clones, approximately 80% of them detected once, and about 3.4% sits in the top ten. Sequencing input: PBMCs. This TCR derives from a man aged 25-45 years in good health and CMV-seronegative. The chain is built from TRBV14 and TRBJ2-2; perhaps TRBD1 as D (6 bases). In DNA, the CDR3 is TGTGCCAGCAGCCGACAGGTTCAACTAAACACCGGGGAGCTGTTTTTT. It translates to CASSRQVQLNTGELFF.